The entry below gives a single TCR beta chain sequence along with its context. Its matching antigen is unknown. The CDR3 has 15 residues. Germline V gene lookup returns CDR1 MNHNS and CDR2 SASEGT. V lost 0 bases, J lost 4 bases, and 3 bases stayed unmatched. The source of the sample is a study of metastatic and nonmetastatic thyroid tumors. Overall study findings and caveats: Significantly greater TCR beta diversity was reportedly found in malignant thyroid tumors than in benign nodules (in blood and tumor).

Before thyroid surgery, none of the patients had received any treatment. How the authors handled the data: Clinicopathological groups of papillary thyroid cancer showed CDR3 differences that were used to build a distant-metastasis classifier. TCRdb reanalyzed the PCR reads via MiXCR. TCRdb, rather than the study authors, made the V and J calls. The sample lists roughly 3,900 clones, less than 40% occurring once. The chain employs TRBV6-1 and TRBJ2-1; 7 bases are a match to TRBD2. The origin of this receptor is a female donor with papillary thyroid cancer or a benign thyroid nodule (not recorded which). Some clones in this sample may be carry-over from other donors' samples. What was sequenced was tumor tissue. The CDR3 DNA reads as TGTGCCAGCAGTGAAGCGCAAGCGGGATACAATGAGCAGTTCTTC. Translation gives CASSEAQAGYNEQFF.